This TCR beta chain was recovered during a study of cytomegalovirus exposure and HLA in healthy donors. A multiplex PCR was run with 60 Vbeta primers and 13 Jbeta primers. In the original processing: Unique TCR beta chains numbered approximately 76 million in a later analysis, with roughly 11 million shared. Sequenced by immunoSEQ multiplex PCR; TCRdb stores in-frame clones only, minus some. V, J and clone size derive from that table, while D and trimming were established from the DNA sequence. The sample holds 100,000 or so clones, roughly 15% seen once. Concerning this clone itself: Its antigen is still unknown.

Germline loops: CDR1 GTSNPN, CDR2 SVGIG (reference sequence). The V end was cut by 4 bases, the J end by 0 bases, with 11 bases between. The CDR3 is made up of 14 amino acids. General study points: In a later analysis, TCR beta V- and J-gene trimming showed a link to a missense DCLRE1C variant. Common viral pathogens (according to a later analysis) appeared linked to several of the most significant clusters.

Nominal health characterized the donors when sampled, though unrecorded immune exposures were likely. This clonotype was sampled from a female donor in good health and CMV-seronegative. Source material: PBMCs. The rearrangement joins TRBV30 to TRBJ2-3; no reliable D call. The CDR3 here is CAWNEDTSTDTQYF. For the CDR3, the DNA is TGTGCCTGGAATGAGGATACTAGCACAGATACGCAGTATTTT.